These 17 T cell receptor beta chains came from one sample sequenced in a study of blood T cell repertoires in COVID-19. Assay used: immunoSEQ multiplex PCR; TCRdb lists only in-frame clones, some missing. The sample records under 300,000 clones, under 85% being singletons. Sequencing was performed on peripheral blood. The origin of the receptors is a man between 25 and 39 years old who had recovered from COVID-19.

The rearrangement uses TRBV6-1 and TRBJ1-1; D is perhaps TRBD1 (5 bases). The V gene's germline CDR1 is MNHNS and CDR2 SASEGT. The V and J ends lost 2 bases and 4 bases respectively, with 8 bases between them. CDR3 length: 13 residues. The DNA for the CDR3 is TGTGCCAGCAGTGAAAGGGGTGGCACTGAAGCTTTCTTT. Encoded protein: CASSERGGTEAFF.

This chain joins TRBV18 and TRBJ2-4, with D maybe TRBD1 (6 bases). Germline values: CDR1 KGHSH, CDR2 LQKENI. The ends were cut back, 6 bases at V and 13 bases at J, with 22 bases in the middle. The CDR3 has 14 residues. The CDR3 is CASSPRQDSSLQYF. The CDR3 coding sequence is TGTGCCAGCTCGCCCCGACAGGATTCGAGTCTCCAGTACTTC.

The rearrangement uses TRBV12-5 and TRBJ2-7; D is uncertain. Germline V gene lookup returns CDR1 LGHNT and CDR2 FRNRAP. V lost 6 bases and J lost 6, with 15 bases in between. This CDR3 region has 13 residues. Here the CDR3 DNA reads TGTGCTAGTGGCCCCGTTGCCTCCGGCGAGCAGTACTTC. Protein product: CASGPVASGEQYF.

This rearrangement joins TRBV18 to TRBJ2-7; 7 bases agree with TRBD2. V lost 3 bases, J lost 0 bases, and 2 bases stayed unmatched. Per the germline V gene, CDR1 is KGHSH and CDR2 is LQKENI. The CDR3 totals 14 residues. The CDR3 DNA reads TGTGCCAGCTCACCGGGGGGGATCTCCTACGAGCAGTACGTC. As protein: CASSPGGISYEQYV.

The CDR3 protein is CASSALRQGGNSPLHF. The CDR3 DNA is TGTGCCAGCAGCGCCCTAAGACAGGGCGGTAATTCACCCCTCCACTTT. The chain uses TRBV5-4 and TRBJ1-6, with TRBD1 matching over 7 bases. Germline CDR1 reads SGHNT; CDR2 reads YYREEE (reference sequence). The length of the CDR3 is 16 residues. V was clipped by 4 bases and J by 6 bases; unmatched bases: 10.

The chain couples TRBV11-2 to TRBJ1-4; TRBD1 might be the D (6 bases). V lost 3 bases, J lost 1 base, and 6 bases lay in between. The CDR3 totals 14 residues. Germline CDR1 is SGHAT and CDR2 is FQNNGV. CDR3 residues: CASSLDRTNEKLFF. The CDR3 bases are TGTGCCAGCAGCTTGGACAGAACTAATGAAAAACTGTTTTTT.

CDR3 sequence (DNA): TGCGCCAGCAGCCAAGAAATGTCAGGGGTCACCGGGGAGCTGTTTTTT. Its translation is CASSQEMSGVTGELFF. The rearrangement uses TRBV4-1 and TRBJ2-2; D is possibly TRBD1 (6 bases). CDR3 length: 16 amino acids. CDR1 and CDR2 from the germline V gene are MGHRA and YSYEKL. The ends were cut back, 0 bases at V and 4 bases at J, with 12 bases in the middle.

This clone was seen a few times. The rearrangement joins TRBV2 to TRBJ1-1; a weak D match, TRBD1 (6 bases). V was trimmed by 6 bases and J by 0 bases, leaving 11 bases between them. Germline CDR1 reads SNHLY; CDR2 reads FYNNEI. The CDR3 length is 14 residues. The CDR3 DNA is TGTGCCAGCAGAGCGGACAGCCTGAACACTGAAGCTTTCTTT. This gives the protein CASRADSLNTEAFF.

The chain is built from TRBV7-9 and TRBJ2-5; D is unresolved. This CDR3 has 13 amino acids. Trimming left V 3 bases short and J 1 base short, with 6 bases between. Germline CDR1 SEHNR, CDR2 FQNEAQ (reference sequence). The DNA of the CDR3 is TGTGCCAGCAGCTTCTACAGCCAAGAGACCCAGTACTTC. Protein product: CASSFYSQETQYF.

The genes are TRBV7-3 and TRBJ2-7, with 9 bases identical to TRBD1. The CDR3 length is 14 residues. Germline lookup yields CDR1 SGHTA and CDR2 FQGTGA. The V and J ends lost 6 bases and 6 bases, in that order; junction bases with no gene match: 9. CDR3 sequence reads: CASSVRGQGSEQYF. The CDR3 nucleotides are TGTGCCAGCAGTGTACGGGGACAGGGTTCCGAGCAGTACTTC.

The chain combines TRBV28 with TRBJ2-3; perhaps TRBD1 as D (5 bases). Germline-derived CDR1 and CDR2 are MDHEN and SYDVKM. The CDR3 is 16 amino acids. V lost 6 bases to trimming and J lost 1 base, with 17 bases between them. The CDR3 nucleotides read TGTGCCAGCAGAACCCCCGTGGGGCAGGGCACAGATACGCAGTATTTT. Translating gives CASRTPVGQGTDTQYF. The full variable domain, its missing parts supplied by reference TRBV28 and TRBJ2-3, is DVKVTQSSRYLVKRTGEKVFLECVQDMDHENMFWYRQDPGLGLRLIYFSYDVKMKEKGDIPEGYSVSREKKERFSLILESASTNQTSMYLCASRTPVGQGTDTQYFGPGTRLTVL.

In regard to this clone: At one end, the junction sequence differs from germline, possibly due to a read error. This chain connects TRBV12-3 or TRBV12-4 to TRBJ1-2; D possibly corresponds to TRBD1 (5 bases). CDR3 size: 12 residues. For the CDR3, the DNA is TGTGCCAGCAAGGGGACTAAGTATGGCTACACCTTC. This gives the protein CASKGTKYGYTF.

J is TRBJ1-2 and V is TRBV9; TRBD1 aligns across 7 bases. Per germline, CDR1 SGDLS and CDR2 YYNGEE. The CDR3 spans 13 residues. The J segment lost 5 bases and the V segment lost 4 bases, leaving 5 bases of the junction unmatched. This chain's CDR3 is CASSPGTEYGYTF. As DNA, the CDR3 is TGTGCCAGCAGCCCAGGGACAGAGTATGGCTACACCTTC.

The table lists this clone with many counts. The rearrangement uses TRBV13 and TRBJ1-1; the match to TRBD1 covers 7 bases. CDR3 size: 12 residues. From germline, CDR1 is PRHDT and CDR2 FYEKMQ (reference sequence). J gave up 10 bases and V 4 bases, and 6 bases lay outside the gene matches. The CDR3 here is CASSSGDSRAFF. CDR3 nucleotides: TGTGCCAGCAGCTCGGGGGACAGCCGAGCTTTCTTT.

This chain connects TRBV7-9 to TRBJ1-1; the match to TRBD1 covers 7 bases. Trimming cost V 5 bases and J 5 bases; bases outside gene matches: 2. The germline CDR1 and CDR2 sequences are SEHNR and FQNEAQ (reference sequence). The CDR3 runs 12 residues. For the CDR3, the DNA is TGTGCCAGCAGCGAGACAGGGACTGAAGCTTTCTTT. Encoded protein: CASSETGTEAFF.

The chain combines TRBV19 with TRBJ1-2, with a possible D match to TRBD1 (5 bases). The CDR3 is made up of 14 amino acids. CDR1 is LNHDA, CDR2 SQIVND, per germline (reference sequence). The V gene lost 2 bases and the J gene lost 6 bases, with 13 bases spanning the gap. The CDR3 DNA follows: TGTGCCAGTAGTATATCAGGGCGCTCTCATGGCTACACCTTC. Translated: CASSISGRSHGYTF.

The sample holds a few counts of this clone. V is TRBV28 and J is TRBJ2-7; possibly TRBD1 for D (5 bases). The germline V and J ends were trimmed by 5 bases and 7 bases, with 15 bases remaining between them. The CDR3 covers 13 residues. CDR1 MDHEN and CDR2 SYDVKM come from the germline V gene. This CDR3 is CASSMLGVREQYV. CDR3 nucleotides: TGTGCCAGCAGTATGTTAGGGGTCCGGGAGCAGTACGTC.